This TCR beta chain was captured by sequencing in a study of breast tumors, draining lymph nodes, adjacent tissues. Axillary draining lymph nodes of breast cancer patients supplied the node samples. This clonotype was recorded many times. CDR1 SGHTS and CDR2 YDEGEE come from the germline V gene. The CDR3 length is 15 residues. The V gene lost 2 bases and the J gene lost 0 bases, with 11 bases spanning the gap. MiXCR, applied by TCRdb to the multiplex PCR reads, yields one record per CDR3 protein. Altogether 85,000 to 120,000 distinct CDR3 sequences are present, 30% being singletons, with the ten largest covering approximately 5%.

The sequence derives from a female donor with breast cancer. Some clones in this sample may be carry-over from other donors' samples. Specimen: axillary lymph node tissue. The rearrangement joins TRBV5-8 to TRBJ1-2, with D maybe TRBD1 (5 bases). The CDR3 DNA is TGTGCCAGCAGCTTAGAGGGACCTACTAACTATGGCTACACCTTC. It codes for CASSLEGPTNYGYTF.